The 20 T cell receptor beta chains below all came from one sample that was sequenced in a study of blood T cell repertoires in COVID-19. TCRdb's table, derived via immunoSEQ multiplex PCR, lists solely in-frame clones and lacks some. The sample includes 150,000 to 200,000 clones, roughly 80% of them seen just once. Sequenced input: peripheral blood. These receptors came from a woman of 80 years or more with acute or convalescent COVID-19.

Turning to this clone: Its ends do not fully match the called genes, so a read error is possible. The rearrangement uses TRBV5-1 and TRBJ2-1; 8 bases map to TRBD1. Germline V gives CDR1 SGHRS, CDR2 YFSETQ. The CDR3 extends over 16 amino acids. The CDR3 DNA follows: TGCGCCAGCAGTTTGGTGGGGGACAGGATCTACAATGAGCAGTTCTTC. Translated: CASSLVGDRIYNEQFF.

This clone has just one count. This chain links TRBV3-1 (or the pseudogene TRBV3-2) with TRBJ1-4, with D unclear. The V gene's germline CDR1 is LGHDT and CDR2 YNNKEL (reference sequence). The CDR3 totals 13 residues. V dropped 4 bases and J dropped 6 bases, with 9 bases sitting between them. The CDR3 spells CASSPTGYEKLFF. The CDR3 DNA follows: TGTGCCAGCAGCCCCACGGGGTATGAAAAACTGTTTTTT.

The chain combines TRBV5-8 with TRBJ1-3, with D perhaps TRBD1 (5 bases). CDR1 is SGHTS and CDR2 is YDEGEE in the germline V gene. Trimming removed 0 bases from V and 2 bases from J, with 6 bases in between. The CDR3 length is 14 residues. Written as DNA, the CDR3 is TGTGCCAGCAGCTTGGGACAGCCTGGAAACACCATATATTTT. It specifies CASSLGQPGNTIYF.

CDR3 DNA: TGTGCCAGCTCACCACTGGGGAGCGGGGGTACCTACGAGCAGTACTTC. Its protein is CASSPLGSGGTYEQYF. The chain joins TRBV18 to TRBJ2-7; 8 bases fit TRBD2. V lost 1 base and J lost 2; bases outside the gene matches: 7. The CDR3 totals 16 residues. Germline values: CDR1 KGHSH, CDR2 LQKENI.

The V call is TRBV5-5, the J call TRBJ2-2; 12 bases fit TRBD2. V lost 2 bases to trimming and J lost 7 bases; unmatched junction nucleotides: 3. The CDR3 is 15 amino acids. Per the germline V gene, CDR1 is SGHKS and CDR2 is YYEKEE (reference sequence). This CDR3 is CASSLLAGGFGELFF. CDR3 in DNA: TGTGCCAGCAGCTTACTAGCGGGAGGCTTCGGGGAGCTGTTTTTT.

The CDR3 bases are TGTGCCAGCAGTTCCGATCGGGGAAAACTGTTTTTT. This gives the protein CASSSDRGKLFF. J is TRBJ1-4 and V is TRBV28; no definite D call. Trimming removed 4 bases from V and 10 bases from J, with 10 bases in between. The germline V gene has CDR1 MDHEN and CDR2 SYDVKM. The CDR3 has 12 amino acids.

The chain employs TRBV7-2 and TRBJ2-2; TRBD2 matches 11 bases. V shed 1 base, J shed 5 bases, and the junction held 6 bases outside the gene matches. This CDR3 has 17 amino acids. CDR1 is SGHTA, CDR2 FQGNSA, per germline. CDR3 amino acids: CASSLVLLAGGTGELFF. CDR3 sequence (DNA): TGTGCCAGCAGCTTAGTCCTGTTAGCGGGGGGGACCGGGGAGCTGTTTTTT.

This clone was seen just once. The genes are TRBV5-4 and TRBJ2-7, with TRBD2 matching over 14 bases. Germline CDR1 and CDR2: SGHNT and YYREEE (reference sequence). The J segment lost 1 base and the V segment lost 4 bases, leaving 10 bases of the junction unmatched. There are 18 residues in the CDR3. The CDR3 nucleotides read TGTGCCAGCAGCCCCGGGACTAGCGGGGGAGGGTGGTCCTACGAGCAGTACTTC. As protein: CASSPGTSGGGWSYEQYF.

This sequence joins TRBV3-1 (or the pseudogene TRBV3-2) and TRBJ2-7; D is perhaps TRBD1 (5 bases). This CDR3 contains 16 residues. V lost 1 base and J lost 3, with 16 bases in between. Looked up from germline, CDR1 is LGHDT and CDR2 is YNNKEL (reference sequence). CDR3 in DNA: TGTGCCAGCAGCCAAGTGCCCAGGGTCCCCAACTACGAGCAGTACTTC. It is translated as CASSQVPRVPNYEQYF.

The gene calls are TRBV7-2 and TRBJ1-3, with 7 bases fitting TRBD1. V lost 1 base, J lost 1 base, and 7 bases stayed unmatched. Germline V gene data show CDR1 as SGHTA and CDR2 as FQGNSA. The CDR3 extends over 17 amino acids. CDR3 sequence (DNA): TGTGCCAGCAGCTTAGAAGACAGGGTACGGTCTGGAAACACCATATATTTT. Protein: CASSLEDRVRSGNTIYF.

V usage is TRBV21-1 and J usage is TRBJ1-5. TRBV21-1 is an annotated pseudogene. The CDR3 has 20 amino acids. In nucleotides, the CDR3 is TGTGCCAGCAGCCGGTTTAGGAAGATCCTGGGGAGGTATAGCAATCAGCCCCAGCATTTT. Amino acid sequence: CASSRFRKILGRYSNQPQHF.

The rearrangement joins TRBV19 to TRBJ1-1; 8 bases are a match to TRBD1. This CDR3 has 15 residues. Germline V CDR1 and CDR2: LNHDA, SQIVND (reference sequence). Unmatched junction bases numbered 8, after V lost 8 bases and J lost 0 bases. CDR3 in DNA: TGTGCCAGTCTCCGGGCAGGGGGCATGAACACTGAAGCTTTCTTT. Protein sequence: CASLRAGGMNTEAFF.

V usage is TRBV19 and J usage is TRBJ2-1; 10 nucleotides agree with TRBD2. Germline values: CDR1 LNHDA, CDR2 SQIVND (reference sequence). The V segment lost 4 bases and the J segment 6 bases; nucleotides outside the gene matches: 6. The CDR3 is 15 residues long. The CDR3 DNA reads TGTGCCAGTAGTACTCAGCTAGCGGGAGCCAATGAGCAGTTCTTC. Amino acid sequence: CASSTQLAGANEQFF.

This clone was detected once. The chain carries TRBV30 and TRBJ2-5, with 8 positions matching TRBD2. J gave up 2 bases and V 0 bases, and 5 bases lay outside the gene matches. This CDR3 contains 15 residues. Germline V CDR1 and CDR2: GTSNPN, SVGIG (reference sequence). CDR3 DNA sequence: TGTGCCTGGAGTGTATTGCGGGGGGCGCAAGAGACCCAGTACTTC. This codes for CAWSVLRGAQETQYF.

This clone was seen a single time. The CDR3, as DNA: TGTGCCAGTAGCGGGGGGGCAACAGATACGCAGTATTTT. Amino acids: CASSGGATDTQYF. V is TRBV19 and J is TRBJ2-3, with 8 bases fitting TRBD2. Germline trimming cut 6 bases from V and 3 bases from J; bases unmatched to any gene: 2. The CDR3 runs 13 residues. Germline V gene sequence: CDR1 LNHDA, CDR2 SQIVND (reference sequence).

The chain is built from TRBV6-1 and TRBJ1-5; maybe TRBD1 (6 bases). Trimming pared 1 base from V and 7 bases from J, leaving 11 bases between. The CDR3 consists of 14 residues. Germline V gives CDR1 MNHNS, CDR2 SASEGT. DNA of the CDR3: TGTGCCAGCAGTGAAGGGGGGCGCATCCAGCCCCAGCATTTT. Translation gives CASSEGGRIQPQHF.

The table lists this clone with a count of one. The rearrangement joins TRBV28 to TRBJ2-5; D is ambiguous. The CDR3 is 14 amino acids. The V gene's germline CDR1 is MDHEN and CDR2 SYDVKM. Trimming left V 1 base short and J 1 base short, with 7 bases between. CDR3 amino acids: CASSLLTLQETQYF. The CDR3 DNA reads as TGTGCCAGCAGTTTATTGACACTCCAAGAGACCCAGTACTTC.

V and J are TRBV5-1 and TRBJ2-5; D might be TRBD2 (6 bases). Germline CDR1 reads SGHRS; CDR2 reads YFSETQ. The CDR3 loop spans 16 amino acids. Trimming removed 7 bases from V and 5 bases from J, with 24 bases in between. CDR3 sequence (DNA): TGCGCCAGCCGCTCCGGGGCGGGAACTCAACTGGAGACCCAGTACTTC. Amino acids: CASRSGAGTQLETQYF.

The chain links TRBV20-1 to TRBJ1-2; 12 positions agree with TRBD1. The CDR3 extends over 14 amino acids. Germline trimming cut 3 bases from V and 4 bases from J; bases unmatched to any gene: 3. Per germline, CDR1 DFQATT and CDR2 SNEGSKA (reference sequence). In nucleotides, the CDR3 is TGCAGTGCTAGTGAGGGACAGGGGGCCTATGGCTACACCTTC. This codes for CSASEGQGAYGYTF.

This rearrangement joins TRBV7-2 to TRBJ1-5; D may be TRBD1 (5 bases). The CDR3 runs 14 residues. Germline-derived CDR1 and CDR2 are SGHTA and FQGNSA. Trimming cost V 1 base and J 6 bases, with 10 bases left between them. The CDR3 DNA is TGTGCCAGCAGCTTAGGGGCAGGGCGTCAGCCCCAGCATTTT. It encodes CASSLGAGRQPQHF.